This T cell receptor beta chain was captured in a study of regulatory T cells in long-lasting Graves disease. As for time point: newly diagnosed GD, antithyroid drugs for less than 3 months. Generation of the TCR library employed RNA extracted from PBMCs. Arm-PCR of CDR3 regions and iRepertoire HTBI primers were used to build TCR beta libraries. Each CDR3 protein gets one entry after TCRdb re-called the multiplex PCR reads with MiXCR. The sample lists 580,000 or so distinct CDR3 sequences; around 16% were seen once. This clonotype was picked up many times. Germline V gives CDR1 SGHRS, CDR2 YFSETQ. V dropped 0 bases and J dropped 0; count of bases not matched to a gene: 10. The CDR3 has 18 residues. These data are also associated with another study on T cells in Graves' hyperthyroidism and ophthalmopathy.

The J gene is TRBJ2-3, the V gene TRBV5-1; 7 bases agree with TRBD2. Sequencing used peripheral blood mononuclear cells (PBMCs), obtained at new diagnosis, from a patient treated with antithyroid drugs. The sequence was obtained from a man younger than 35 with Graves disease. The DNA of the CDR3 is TGCGCCAGCAGCTTGGGAGTGGAGGCTAGCGGAAGCACAGATACGCAGTATTTT. The encoded protein is CASSLGVEASGSTDTQYF.